One sample yielded the 3 T cell receptor beta chains listed below, sequenced in a study of T cell repertoires in cytomegalovirus infection. Their antigens remain unidentified. MiXCR was run by TCRdb on the reads, yielding one entry per CDR3 protein. This sample has approximately 110,000 distinct CDR3 sequences, with roughly 30% found just once. The specimen comprised CD8+ T cells from cultured PBMCs, sampled from culture after CMV antigen stimulation. These receptor sequences come from a human donor in good health (CMV status not recorded). Some clones in this sample may be carry-over from other donors' samples.

This clonotype has a handful of counts. The gene calls are TRBV27 and TRBJ1-2; 8 bases are shared with TRBD1. CDR1 is MNHEY, CDR2 SMNVEV, per germline (reference sequence). The CDR3 is 12 residues long. After removal of 6 bases from V and 8 bases from J, the junction contained 5 bases not matched to a gene. The CDR3 DNA reads as TGTGCCAGCAGCAAGACAGGGGAAGGCTACACCTTC. It codes for CASSKTGEGYTF.

V usage is TRBV27 and J usage is TRBJ2-7; a weak D match, TRBD2 (7 bases). This CDR3 has 15 amino acids. V was pared by 6 bases and J by 2 bases, with 17 bases between. Germline CDR1 and CDR2: MNHEY and SMNVEV (reference sequence). The CDR3 coding sequence is TGTGCCAGCAGGTTGGGGGGGGGGCCCCCCTACGAGCAGTACTTC. Translated: CASRLGGGPPYEQYF.

In this sample, this clonotype turned up many times. The rearrangement links TRBV4-2 to TRBJ2-2, with 8 bases aligning to TRBD2. Germline V gene data show CDR1 as LGHNA and CDR2 as YNFKEQ. Losses at the gene ends were 2 bases for V and 5 bases for J; bases not matched to a gene: 7. CDR3 size: 16 residues. The CDR3 region has the DNA TGTGCCAGCAGCCAACCCGGGGGGGCGGGGACCGGGGAGCTGTTTTTT. Translated: CASSQPGGAGTGELFF.